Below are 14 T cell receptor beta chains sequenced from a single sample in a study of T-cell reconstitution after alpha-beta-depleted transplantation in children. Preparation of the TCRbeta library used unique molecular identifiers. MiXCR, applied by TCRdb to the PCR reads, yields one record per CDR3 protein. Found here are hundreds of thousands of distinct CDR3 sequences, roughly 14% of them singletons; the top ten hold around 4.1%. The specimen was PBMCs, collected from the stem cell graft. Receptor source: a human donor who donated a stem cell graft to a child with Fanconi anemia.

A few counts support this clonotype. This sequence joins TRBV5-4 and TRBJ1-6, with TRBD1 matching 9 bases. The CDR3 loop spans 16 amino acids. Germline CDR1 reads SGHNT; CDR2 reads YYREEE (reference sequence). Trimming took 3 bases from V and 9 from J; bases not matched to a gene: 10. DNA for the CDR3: TGTGCCAGCAGCTCCTACCGGGACAGGGAGTTTTCACCCCTCCACTTT. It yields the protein CASSSYRDREFSPLHF.

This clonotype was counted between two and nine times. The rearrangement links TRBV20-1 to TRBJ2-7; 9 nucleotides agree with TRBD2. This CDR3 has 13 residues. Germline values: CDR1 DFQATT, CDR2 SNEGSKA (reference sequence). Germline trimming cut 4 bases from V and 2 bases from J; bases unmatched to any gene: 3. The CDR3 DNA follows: TGCAGTGCTACAATAGCGGGGGCCTACGAGCAGTACTTC. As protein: CSATIAGAYEQYF.

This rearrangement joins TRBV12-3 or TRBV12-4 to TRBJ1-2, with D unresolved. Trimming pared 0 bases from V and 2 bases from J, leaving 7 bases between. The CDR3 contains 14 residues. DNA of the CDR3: TGTGCCAGCAGTTTAGCGCGCTCGAACTATGGCTACACCTTC. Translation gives CASSLARSNYGYTF.

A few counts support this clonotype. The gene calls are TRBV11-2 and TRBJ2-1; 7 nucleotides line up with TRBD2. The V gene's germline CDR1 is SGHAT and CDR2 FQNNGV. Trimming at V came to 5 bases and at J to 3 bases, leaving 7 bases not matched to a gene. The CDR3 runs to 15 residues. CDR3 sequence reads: CASSPGGTNYNEQFF. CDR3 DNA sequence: TGTGCCAGCAGCCCCGGCGGGACTAACTACAATGAGCAGTTCTTC.

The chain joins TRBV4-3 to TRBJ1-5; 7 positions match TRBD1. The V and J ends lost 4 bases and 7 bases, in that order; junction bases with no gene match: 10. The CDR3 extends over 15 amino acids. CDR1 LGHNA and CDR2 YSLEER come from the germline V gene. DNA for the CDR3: TGCGCCAGCAGCCGCGGGACAGCGGACGGGCAGCCCCAGCATTTT. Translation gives CASSRGTADGQPQHF.

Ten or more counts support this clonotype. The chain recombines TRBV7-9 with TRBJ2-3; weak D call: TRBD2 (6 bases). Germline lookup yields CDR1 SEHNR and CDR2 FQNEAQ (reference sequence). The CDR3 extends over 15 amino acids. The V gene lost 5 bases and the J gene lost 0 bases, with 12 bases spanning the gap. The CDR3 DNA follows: TGTGCCAGCAGCCTCGGGACTCTAAGCACAGATACGCAGTATTTT. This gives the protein CASSLGTLSTDTQYF.

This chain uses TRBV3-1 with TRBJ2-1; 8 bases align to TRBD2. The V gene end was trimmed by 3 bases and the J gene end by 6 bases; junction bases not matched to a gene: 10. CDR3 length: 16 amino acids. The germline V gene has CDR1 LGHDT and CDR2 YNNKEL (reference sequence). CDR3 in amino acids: CASSHPSGGLTNEQFF. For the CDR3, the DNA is TGTGCCAGCAGCCACCCCTCGGGGGGGCTGACCAATGAGCAGTTCTTC.

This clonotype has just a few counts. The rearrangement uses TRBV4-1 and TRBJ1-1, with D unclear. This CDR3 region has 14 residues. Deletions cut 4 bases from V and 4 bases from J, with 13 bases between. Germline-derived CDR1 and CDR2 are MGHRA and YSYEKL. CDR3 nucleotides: TGCGCCAGCAGCCGACCGTGGCAAAGCACTGAAGCTTTCTTT. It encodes CASSRPWQSTEAFF.

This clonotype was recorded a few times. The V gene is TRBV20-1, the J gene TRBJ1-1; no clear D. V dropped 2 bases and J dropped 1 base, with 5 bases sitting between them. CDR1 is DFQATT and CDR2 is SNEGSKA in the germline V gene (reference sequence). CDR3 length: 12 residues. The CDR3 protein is CSARRPNTEAFF. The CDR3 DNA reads TGCAGTGCTAGACGCCCGAACACTGAAGCTTTCTTT.

The DNA for the CDR3 is TGTGCCAGCAGCCCTTCAGGACAGCTCTACAATGAGCAGTTCTTC. Encoded protein: CASSPSGQLYNEQFF. The V call is TRBV7-9, the J call TRBJ2-1, with D maybe TRBD1 (6 bases). The germline V and J ends were trimmed by 5 bases and 3 bases, with 14 bases remaining between them. The CDR3 loop spans 15 amino acids. The germline CDR1 and CDR2 sequences are SEHNR and FQNEAQ (reference sequence).

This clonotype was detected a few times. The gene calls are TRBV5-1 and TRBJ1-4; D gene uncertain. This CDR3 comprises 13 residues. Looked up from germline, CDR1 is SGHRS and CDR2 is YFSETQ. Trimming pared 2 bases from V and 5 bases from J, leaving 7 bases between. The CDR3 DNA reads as TGCGCCAGCAGCTTACAAGGGAATGAAAAACTGTTTTTT. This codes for CASSLQGNEKLFF.

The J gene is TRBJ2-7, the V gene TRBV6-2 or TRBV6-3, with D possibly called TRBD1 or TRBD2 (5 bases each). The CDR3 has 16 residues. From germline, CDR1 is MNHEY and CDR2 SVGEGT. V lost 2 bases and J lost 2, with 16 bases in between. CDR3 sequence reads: CASSYLRDLHPYEQYF. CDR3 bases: TGTGCCAGCAGTTACCTCCGGGACCTCCACCCCTACGAGCAGTACTTC.

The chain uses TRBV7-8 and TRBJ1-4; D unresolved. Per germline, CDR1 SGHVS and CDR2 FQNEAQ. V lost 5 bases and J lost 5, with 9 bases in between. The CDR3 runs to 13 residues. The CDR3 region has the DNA TGTGCCAGCAGCCCCAGCGGGAATGAAAAACTGTTTTTT. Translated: CASSPSGNEKLFF.

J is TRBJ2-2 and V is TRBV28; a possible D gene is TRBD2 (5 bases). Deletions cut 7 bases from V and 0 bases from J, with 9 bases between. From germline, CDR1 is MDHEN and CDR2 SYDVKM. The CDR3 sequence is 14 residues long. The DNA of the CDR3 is TGTGCCAGCAAGCGGACTTCGAACACCGGGGAGCTGTTTTTT. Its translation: CASKRTSNTGELFF.